This T cell receptor (beta chain) emerged from a study of blood T cell repertoires in COVID-19. Study-wide background: PBMCs, B-cell-depleted T cells, or T cells were the source of the cDNA or gDNA that made up the material.

Germline values: CDR1 LNHDA, CDR2 SQIVND (reference sequence). The CDR3 covers 12 residues. Trimming cost V 3 bases and J 3 bases, with 5 bases left between them. Note on this clone: Additional DNA sequences in this sample encode the identical CDR3.

In the study's own analysis: How many nucleated cells were present was estimated from reference gene primer amplification. Repertoires were generated with immunoSEQ multiplex PCR, while TCRdb's copy carries only in-frame clones and drops some. V and J calls and clone size are as listed in that table; D and trimming were resolved from the DNA. There are around 160,000 clones in the sample; approximately 86% occur only once, and roughly 2.9% lies in the top ten. Sequencing used peripheral blood. V is TRBV19 and J is TRBJ1-2; D is unresolved. This TCR came from a woman aged 40 to 50 with active or convalescent COVID-19. This CDR3 is CASSMRDYGYTF. CDR3 sequence (DNA): TGTGCCAGTAGTATGAGAGACTATGGCTACACCTTC.